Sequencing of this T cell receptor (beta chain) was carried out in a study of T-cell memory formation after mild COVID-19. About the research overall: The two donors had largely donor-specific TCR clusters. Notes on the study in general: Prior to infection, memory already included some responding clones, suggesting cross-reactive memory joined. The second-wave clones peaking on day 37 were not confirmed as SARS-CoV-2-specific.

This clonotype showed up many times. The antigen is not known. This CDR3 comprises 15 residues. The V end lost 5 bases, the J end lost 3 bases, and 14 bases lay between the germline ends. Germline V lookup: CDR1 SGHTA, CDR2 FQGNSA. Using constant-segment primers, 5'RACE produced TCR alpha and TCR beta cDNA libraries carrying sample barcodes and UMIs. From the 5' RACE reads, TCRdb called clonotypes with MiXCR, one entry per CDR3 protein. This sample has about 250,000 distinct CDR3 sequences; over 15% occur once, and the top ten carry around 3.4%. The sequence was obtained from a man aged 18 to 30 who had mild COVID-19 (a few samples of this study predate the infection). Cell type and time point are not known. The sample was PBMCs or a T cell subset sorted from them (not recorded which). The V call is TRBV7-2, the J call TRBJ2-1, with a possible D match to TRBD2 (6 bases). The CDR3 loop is CASSRGDFGYNEQFF. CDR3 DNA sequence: TGTGCCAGCAGCCGAGGGGACTTCGGCTACAATGAGCAGTTCTTC.